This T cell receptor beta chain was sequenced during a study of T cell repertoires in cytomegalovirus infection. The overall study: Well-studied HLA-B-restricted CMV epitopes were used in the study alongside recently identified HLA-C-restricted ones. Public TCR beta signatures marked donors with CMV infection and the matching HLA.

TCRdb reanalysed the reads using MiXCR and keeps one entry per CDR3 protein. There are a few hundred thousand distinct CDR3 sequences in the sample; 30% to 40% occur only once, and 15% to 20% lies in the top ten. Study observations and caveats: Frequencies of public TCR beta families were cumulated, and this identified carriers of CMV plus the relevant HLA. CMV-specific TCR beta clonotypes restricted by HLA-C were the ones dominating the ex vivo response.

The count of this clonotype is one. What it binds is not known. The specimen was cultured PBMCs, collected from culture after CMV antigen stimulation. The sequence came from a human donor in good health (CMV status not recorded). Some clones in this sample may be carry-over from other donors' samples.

In DNA form, the CDR3 reads TGTGCCAGCAGCTTCGCGGGGGCATCCACTGAAGCTTTCTTT. Its protein product is CASSFAGASTEAFF. The V and J genes are TRBV7-2 and TRBJ1-1, with TRBD1 as a possible D gene (6 bases). The length of the CDR3 is 14 residues. CDR1 SGHTA and CDR2 FQGNSA come from the germline V gene. V gave up 3 bases and J gave up 4 bases, with 12 bases separating them.